The T cell receptor beta chain under discussion was sequenced for a study of blood T cells in healthy people across ages. This clonotype has more than one count but fewer than ten. Its antigen remains unknown. V dropped 0 bases and J dropped 0 bases, with 15 bases sitting between them. Germline V gene sequence: CDR1 LGHNA, CDR2 YSLEER. The CDR3 totals 19 residues. Healthy individuals of Caucasian origin from Russia, aged roughly 6 to 90, served as donors. A second PCR of 7 to 11 cycles used a sample-barcoded 5' primer and a J-beta primer mix. TCRdb reprocessed the 5' RACE reads via MiXCR and lists one record per CDR3 protein. This table has around 500,000 distinct CDR3 sequences, 47% appearing once. Study-level results: Donors of long life had a larger count of naive CD4+ cells and greater diversity than aged donors.

The source material was blood. V usage is TRBV4-3 and J usage is TRBJ2-6; D tentatively fits TRBD1 or TRBD2 (5 bases each). This TCR came from a man aged 80 or over in good health. The CDR3 DNA sequence: TGCGCCAGCAGCCAAGAAAGGCCCTCTGGGGGCTCTGGGGCCAACGTCCTGACTTTC. Translation gives CASSQERPSGGSGANVLTF.